These 26 T cell receptor beta chains originate from one sample sequenced in a study of blood T cell repertoires in COVID-19. Measured with immunoSEQ multiplex PCR; TCRdb has only the in-frame clones, and not every one. The sample carries some 46,000 clones, approximately 89% recorded once. What was sequenced was peripheral blood. Source of these receptors: a man aged 45-60 years with acute or convalescent COVID-19.

V usage is TRBV9 and J usage is TRBJ2-2, with a tentative D call TRBD2 (5 bases). The germline V and J ends were trimmed by 2 bases and 7 bases, with 15 bases remaining between them. The CDR3 is 15 residues long. Germline V lookup: CDR1 SGDLS, CDR2 YYNGEE. In nucleotides, the CDR3 is TGTGCCAGCAGCGTCGGGGTTGACACTGGCGGGGAGCTGTTTTTT. It translates to CASSVGVDTGGELFF. Supplemented by reference TRBV9 and TRBJ2-2, the full variable domain reads DSGVTQTPKHLITATGQRVTLRCSPRSGDLSVYWYQQSLDQGLQFLIQYYNGEERAKGNILERFSAQQFPDLHSELNLSSLELGDSALYFCASSVGVDTGGELFFGEGSRLTVL.

The chain carries TRBV11-1 and TRBJ2-7; 13 bases align to TRBD2. This CDR3 has 16 amino acids. The ends lost 5 bases at V and 7 bases at J; junction bases unmatched: 11. The germline gives CDR1 SGHAT, CDR2 FQDESV (reference sequence). The CDR3 spells CASSRTSGGLAREQYF. The DNA for the CDR3 is TGTGCCAGCAGCCGGACTAGCGGGGGCCTGGCGCGTGAGCAGTACTTC.

J is TRBJ2-3 and V is TRBV5-1; 9 bases align to TRBD2. Per the germline V gene, CDR1 is SGHRS and CDR2 is YFSETQ. V was clipped by 4 bases and J by 3 bases; unmatched bases: 3. This CDR3 contains 14 residues. CDR3 residues: CASSPLAGTDTQYF. DNA of the CDR3: TGCGCCAGCAGCCCTCTAGCGGGAACAGATACGCAGTATTTT.

Here the CDR3 DNA reads TGTGCCAGCAGCCTGCCGGAGGGCGCCGTATCCTCCTACACCTTC. The encoded protein is CASSLPEGAVSSYTF. This sequence joins TRBV5-4 and TRBJ1-2; D gene unclear. The V end was cut by 4 bases, the J end by 10 bases, with 23 bases between. Germline loops: CDR1 SGHNT, CDR2 YYREEE (reference sequence). The CDR3 loop spans 15 amino acids. The variable domain in full, with the rest retrieved from reference TRBV5-4 and TRBJ1-2, is ETGVTQSPTHLIKTRGQQVTLRCSSQSGHNTVSWYQQALGQGPQFIFQYYREEENGRGNFPPRFSGLQFPNYSSELNVNALELDDSALYLCASSLPEGAVSSYTFGSGTRLTVV.

CDR3 in amino acids: CASSTGTYGYTF. CDR3 in DNA: TGTGCCAGTAGTACCGGGACATATGGCTACACCTTC. V and J are TRBV19 and TRBJ1-2; tentatively, D is TRBD1 (6 bases). Germline V gene sequence: CDR1 LNHDA, CDR2 SQIVND (reference sequence). The CDR3 spans 12 residues. V lost 4 bases, J lost 5 bases, and 8 bases lay in between.

The sample holds one count of this clone. The V and J genes are TRBV7-9 and TRBJ1-2; 7 bases agree with TRBD1. CDR1 and CDR2 from the germline V gene are SEHNR and FQNEAQ (reference sequence). V lost 6 bases and J lost 1; bases outside the gene matches: 14. The CDR3 is made up of 17 amino acids. DNA of the CDR3: TGTGCCAGCAGTTACCTACCAGGGCAGGGGGTTAACTATGGCTACACCTTC. Its protein is CASSYLPGQGVNYGYTF.

The rearrangement uses TRBV7-3 and TRBJ2-1, with 7 bases lining up with TRBD1. Germline CDR1 SGHTA, CDR2 FQGTGA. This CDR3 is built from 16 residues. V was pared by 5 bases and J by 3 bases, with 10 bases of the junction left unmatched. The CDR3 bases are TGTGCCAGCAGCCCGACAGGGACCGAGGACTACAATGAGCAGTTCTTC. The encoded protein is CASSPTGTEDYNEQFF.

The chain uses TRBV7-8 and TRBJ1-2; no firm D call. Germline-derived CDR1 and CDR2 are SGHVS and FQNEAQ. The CDR3 has 17 residues. V lost 0 bases, J lost 7 bases, and 21 bases lay in between. In nucleotides, the CDR3 is TGTGCCAGCAGCTTAGCCTCATCGACGACCCTAGCGATTGGCTACACCTTC. Translated, it gives CASSLASSTTLAIGYTF.

This chain uses TRBV6-2 or TRBV6-3 with TRBJ2-4; tentative D call: TRBD1 (5 bases). The germline gives CDR1 MNHEY, CDR2 SVGEGT. CDR3 length equals 15 residues. V lost 4 bases, J lost 2 bases, and 12 bases lay in between. CDR3 residues: CASSWAGLSKNIQYF. CDR3 DNA sequence: TGTGCCAGCAGTTGGGCAGGGCTATCCAAAAACATTCAGTACTTC.

This clone showed up just once. This chain links TRBV7-9 with TRBJ2-3, with TRBD1 matching 7 bases. This CDR3 is 15 amino acids long. The ends lost 4 bases at V and 2 bases at J; junction bases unmatched: 6. Looked up from germline, CDR1 is SEHNR and CDR2 is FQNEAQ (reference sequence). The CDR3 DNA follows: TGTGCCAGCAGCTCTACGACAGGGTCCACAGATACGCAGTATTTT. The encoded protein is CASSSTTGSTDTQYF.

This clone was counted a single time. The rearrangement uses TRBV5-4 and TRBJ2-7; maybe TRBD1 (5 bases). Trimming shortened V by 2 bases and J by 4 bases, and 7 bases separated the two germline ends. From germline, CDR1 is SGHNT and CDR2 YYREEE (reference sequence). The CDR3 is made up of 12 amino acids. The CDR3 loop is CASSFQGYEQYF. As DNA, the CDR3 is TGTGCCAGCAGCTTCCAGGGTTACGAGCAGTACTTC.

The rearrangement joins TRBV7-2 to TRBJ2-2; D gene uncertain. Trimming removed 4 bases from V and 6 bases from J, with 15 bases in between. Germline V CDR1 and CDR2: SGHTA, FQGNSA. This CDR3 region has 15 residues. CDR3 nucleotides: TGTGCCAGCAGCTCCCCCAGGTATTACGCCGGGGAGCTGTTTTTT. Protein product: CASSSPRYYAGELFF.

The rearrangement uses TRBV7-2 and TRBJ1-2; D perhaps matches TRBD1 (6 bases). Germline V lookup: CDR1 SGHTA, CDR2 FQGNSA. The V and J ends lost 2 bases and 2 bases respectively, with 12 bases between them. This CDR3 has 15 residues. The CDR3 coding sequence is TGTGCCAGCAGCTTAAAAAGGGGGGGCAACTATGGCTACACCTTC. Its protein is CASSLKRGGNYGYTF.

This clone was seen a handful of times. This chain's CDR3 is CASSSAPSWQNTEAFF. For the CDR3, the DNA is TGTGCCAGCAGTTCCGCCCCAAGTTGGCAGAACACTGAAGCTTTCTTT. This rearrangement joins TRBV28 to TRBJ1-1, with unresolved D. The germline V and J ends were trimmed by 4 bases and 1 base, with 16 bases remaining between them. Germline CDR1 reads MDHEN; CDR2 reads SYDVKM. The CDR3 extends over 16 amino acids. Complete variable domain (other parts from reference TRBV28 and TRBJ1-1): DVKVTQSSRYLVKRTGEKVFLECVQDMDHENMFWYRQDPGLGLRLIYFSYDVKMKEKGDIPEGYSVSREKKERFSLILESASTNQTSMYLCASSSAPSWQNTEAFFGQGTRLTVV.

This clone was detected only a few times. The V call is TRBV28, the J call TRBJ1-5; 8 nucleotides match TRBD1. Germline CDR1 MDHEN, CDR2 SYDVKM. V shed 5 bases and J 5 bases; nucleotides not matched to a gene: 8. The CDR3 extends over 15 amino acids. The CDR3 nucleotides are TGTGCCAGCAGTCCCTCGGGACAGGTGTATCAGCCCCAGCATTTT. It is translated as CASSPSGQVYQPQHF.

V usage is TRBV13 and J usage is TRBJ1-1, with D tentatively TRBD1 (5 bases). The CDR3 spans 13 residues. The V gene's germline CDR1 is PRHDT and CDR2 FYEKMQ (reference sequence). V lost 4 bases and J 4 bases, leaving 10 bases between the germline ends. The CDR3 loop reads CASSSPGGTEAFF. CDR3 DNA: TGTGCCAGCAGCTCCCCGGGGGGCACTGAAGCTTTCTTT.

The chain is built from TRBV29-1 and TRBJ1-5; D possibly corresponds to TRBD1 (5 bases). Germline CDR1 reads SQVTM; CDR2 reads ANQGSEA. The length of the CDR3 is 13 residues. The ends were cut back, 7 bases at V and 5 bases at J, with 15 bases in the middle. The CDR3 here is CSGGTSKDQPQHF. The DNA of the CDR3 is TGCAGCGGCGGGACTTCGAAAGATCAGCCCCAGCATTTT. The full variable domain, its missing parts supplied by reference TRBV29-1 and TRBJ1-5, is SAVISQKPSRDICQRGTSLTIQCQVDSQVTMMFWYRQQPGQSLTLIATANQGSEATYESGFVIDKFPISRPNLTFSTLTVSNMSPEDSSIYLCSGGTSKDQPQHFGDGTRLSIL.

The rearrangement links TRBV5-1 to TRBJ2-5, with TRBD1 matching over 7 bases. Germline loops: CDR1 SGHRS, CDR2 YFSETQ. With V trimmed by 0 bases and J by 5 bases, 4 bases remained unmatched. The CDR3 runs to 14 residues. In DNA, the CDR3 is TGCGCCAGCAGCTTGGACAGGGGTCGTGAGACCCAGTACTTC. Its translation is CASSLDRGRETQYF.

The rearrangement joins TRBV6-1 to TRBJ2-7; D is uncertain. The CDR3 has 14 residues. Per the germline V gene, CDR1 is MNHNS and CDR2 is SASEGT. Trimming shortened V by 1 base and J by 0 bases, and 7 bases separated the two germline ends. This CDR3 reads CASSEGGSSYEQYF. The CDR3 coding sequence is TGTGCCAGCAGTGAAGGTGGTAGCTCCTACGAGCAGTACTTC.

The V gene is TRBV7-2, the J gene TRBJ2-7; a possible D gene is TRBD2 (7 bases). Germline V CDR1 and CDR2: SGHTA, FQGNSA. The CDR3 sequence is 15 residues long. V lost 3 bases and J lost 5, with 17 bases in between. The CDR3 is CASSFFGGGGDEQYF. The CDR3 bases are TGTGCCAGCAGCTTCTTTGGCGGGGGCGGCGACGAGCAGTACTTC.

The J gene is TRBJ1-6, the V gene TRBV7-2, with 7 bases lining up with TRBD1. The CDR3 is made up of 15 amino acids. Per germline, CDR1 SGHTA and CDR2 FQGNSA. Germline trimming cut 1 base from V and 5 bases from J; bases unmatched to any gene: 2. The DNA for the CDR3 is TGTGCCAGCAGCTTAGTTGACAGGGATAATTCACCCCTCCACTTT. It codes for CASSLVDRDNSPLHF.

V gene TRBV6-2 or TRBV6-3 combines with J gene TRBJ1-4; TRBD1 agrees at 12 bases. With 3 bases clipped from V and 10 bases from J, the junction kept 6 bases outside the gene matches. Per germline, CDR1 MNHEY and CDR2 SVGEGT. The CDR3 is made up of 15 amino acids. The DNA of the CDR3 is TGTGCCAGCAGTTATGGGGGACAGGGGGCGCGAAAACTGTTTTTT. Amino acids: CASSYGGQGARKLFF.

This chain uses TRBV7-6 with TRBJ2-7, with 10 positions matching TRBD2. This CDR3 comprises 15 residues. The germline V gene has CDR1 SGHVS and CDR2 FNYEAQ. V was clipped by 5 bases and J by 4 bases; unmatched bases: 8. CDR3 amino acids: CASSPAAGGMYEQYF. Written as DNA, the CDR3 is TGTGCCAGCAGCCCAGCAGCGGGAGGGATGTACGAGCAGTACTTC.

The V gene is TRBV27, the J gene TRBJ2-7, with TRBD1 identical over 7 bases. With 5 bases clipped from V and 3 bases from J, the junction kept 4 bases outside the gene matches. The length of the CDR3 is 13 residues. The germline V gene has CDR1 MNHEY and CDR2 SMNVEV (reference sequence). CDR3 residues: CASSQRQGYEQYF. The CDR3 DNA reads as TGTGCCAGCAGTCAAAGACAGGGCTACGAGCAGTACTTC.

The chain uses TRBV5-8 and TRBJ1-2, with D possibly TRBD1 on 5 matching bases. The CDR3 has 11 residues. Germline CDR1 SGHTS, CDR2 YDEGEE. The V and J ends lost 2 bases and 7 bases respectively, with 6 bases between them. CDR3 sequence: CASSLTGGYTF. CDR3 nucleotides: TGTGCCAGCAGCTTAACAGGTGGCTACACCTTC.

The chain joins TRBV7-2 to TRBJ2-7; maybe TRBD2 (7 bases). Between the trimmed V and J ends, which lost 5 bases and 3 bases, there was a span of 14 bases. The CDR3 extends over 14 amino acids. The germline CDR1 and CDR2 sequences are SGHTA and FQGNSA. CDR3 nucleotide sequence: TGTGCCAGCAGCATTAAGGGGGGGGGCTACGAGCAGTACTTC. Its translation: CASSIKGGGYEQYF.